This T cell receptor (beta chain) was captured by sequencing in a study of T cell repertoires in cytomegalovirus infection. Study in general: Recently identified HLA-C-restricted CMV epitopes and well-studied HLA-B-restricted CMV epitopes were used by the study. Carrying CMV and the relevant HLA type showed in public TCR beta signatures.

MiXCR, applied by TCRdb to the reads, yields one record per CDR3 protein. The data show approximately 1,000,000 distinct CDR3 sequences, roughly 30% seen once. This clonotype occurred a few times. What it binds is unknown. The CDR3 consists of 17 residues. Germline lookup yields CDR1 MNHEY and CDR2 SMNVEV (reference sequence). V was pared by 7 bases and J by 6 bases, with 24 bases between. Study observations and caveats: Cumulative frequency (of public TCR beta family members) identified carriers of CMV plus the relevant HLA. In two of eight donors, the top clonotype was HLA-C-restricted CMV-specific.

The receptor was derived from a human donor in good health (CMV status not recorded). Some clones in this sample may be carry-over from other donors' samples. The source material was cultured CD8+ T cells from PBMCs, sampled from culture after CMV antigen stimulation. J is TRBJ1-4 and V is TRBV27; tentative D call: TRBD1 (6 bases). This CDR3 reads CASNGPTGEQGYEKLFF. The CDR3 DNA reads TGTGCCAGCAACGGACCCACCGGGGAACAGGGATATGAAAAACTGTTTTTT.